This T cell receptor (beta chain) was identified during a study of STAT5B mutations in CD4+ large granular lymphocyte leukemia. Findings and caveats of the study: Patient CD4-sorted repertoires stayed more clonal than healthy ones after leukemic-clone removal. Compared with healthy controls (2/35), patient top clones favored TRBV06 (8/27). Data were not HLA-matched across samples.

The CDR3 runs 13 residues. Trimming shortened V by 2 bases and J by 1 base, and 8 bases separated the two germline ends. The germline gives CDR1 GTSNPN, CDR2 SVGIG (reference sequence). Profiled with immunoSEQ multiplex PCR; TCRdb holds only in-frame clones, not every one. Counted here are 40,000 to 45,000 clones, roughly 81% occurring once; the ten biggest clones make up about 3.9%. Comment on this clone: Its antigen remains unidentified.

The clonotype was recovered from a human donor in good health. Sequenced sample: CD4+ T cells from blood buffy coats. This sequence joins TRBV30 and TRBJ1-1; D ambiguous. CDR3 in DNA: TGTGCCTGGAGTAGGGATGGGAACACTGAAGCTTTCTTT. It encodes CAWSRDGNTEAFF.